One sample yielded the 26 T cell receptor beta chains listed below, sequenced in a study of blood T cell repertoires in COVID-19. TCRdb keeps only in-frame clones here, not all; method: immunoSEQ multiplex PCR. The profile shows roughly 330,000 clones, 87% of them singletons. The sequenced material came from peripheral blood. The receptor source for this set is a young man with COVID-19, enrolled during active disease.

V and J are TRBV9 and TRBJ2-1, with TRBD2 identical over 12 bases. V lost 3 bases to trimming and J lost 11 bases; unmatched junction nucleotides: 9. This CDR3 contains 15 residues. Per germline, CDR1 SGDLS and CDR2 YYNGEE. This CDR3 is CASSASGRAIPQQFF. CDR3 coding DNA: TGTGCCAGCAGCGCTAGCGGGAGGGCCATACCTCAGCAGTTCTTC.

This chain joins TRBV14 and TRBJ2-6; D call uncertain. The CDR3 contains 14 residues. Germline-derived CDR1 and CDR2 are SGHDN and FVKESK. Trimming took off 4 bases at V and 2 bases at J, with 6 bases between the two ends. This chain's CDR3 is CASSRLAGANVLTF. CDR3 coding DNA: TGTGCCAGCAGCCGGCTCGCTGGGGCCAACGTCCTGACTTTC.

The rearrangement uses TRBV13 and TRBJ1-2; TRBD1 agrees at 8 bases. Germline loops: CDR1 PRHDT, CDR2 FYEKMQ (reference sequence). J lost 6 bases, V lost 6 bases, and 15 bases had no gene match. The CDR3 consists of 16 residues. CDR3 residues: CASRPPQGALIDGYTF. Here the CDR3 DNA reads TGTGCCAGCAGACCCCCCCAGGGGGCGCTTATTGATGGCTACACCTTC.

The sample holds a few counts of this clone. The chain carries TRBV2 and TRBJ1-2; D is perhaps TRBD1 (5 bases). V lost 7 bases and J lost 7, with 22 bases in between. Germline V gene lookup returns CDR1 SNHLY and CDR2 FYNNEI. The CDR3 is 15 amino acids. Written as DNA, the CDR3 is TGTGCCAGCATGAAAACCCCAGCGGGGGGAGGTGGCTACACCTTC. Amino acids: CASMKTPAGGGGYTF.

The V and J genes are TRBV6-5 and TRBJ1-1; no clear D gene. Trimming pared 7 bases from V and 9 bases from J, leaving 24 bases between. The CDR3 is 15 amino acids. Germline V gene data show CDR1 as MNHEY and CDR2 as SVGAGI. CDR3 sequence reads: CASTRQTEGDKQAFF. CDR3 in DNA: TGTGCCAGCACCAGACAAACGGAGGGAGATAAACAAGCTTTCTTT.

The chain recombines TRBV2 with TRBJ1-2, with 10 positions matching TRBD1. This CDR3 comprises 16 residues. V lost 4 bases to trimming and J lost 2 bases; unmatched junction nucleotides: 7. Germline CDR1 and CDR2: SNHLY and FYNNEI. This CDR3 is CASSARQGAGNYGYTF. The CDR3 DNA reads TGTGCCAGCAGTGCCCGACAGGGGGCGGGGAACTATGGCTACACCTTC.

The chain joins TRBV7-9 to TRBJ1-3; D is uncertain. Looked up from germline, CDR1 is SEHNR and CDR2 is FQNEAQ (reference sequence). The CDR3 sequence is 15 residues long. V was pared by 5 bases and J by 3 bases, with 14 bases between. CDR3 in amino acids: CASSGPPRGGNTIYF. Written as DNA, the CDR3 is TGTGCCAGCAGCGGTCCGCCCCGCGGTGGAAACACCATATATTTT. Full variable domain (outside the CDR3, taken from reference TRBV7-9 and TRBJ1-3): DTGVSQNPRHKITKRGQNVTFRCDPISEHNRLYWYRQTLGQGPEFLTYFQNEAQLEKSRLLSDRFSAERPKGSFSTLEIQRTEQGDSAMYLCASSGPPRGGNTIYFGEGSWLTVV.

In its sample, this clone was seen a few times. V gene TRBV30 combines with J gene TRBJ2-1; possible D gene TRBD1, 6 bases. This CDR3 has 14 residues. Trimming removed 2 bases from V and 1 base from J, with 9 bases in between. Per germline, CDR1 GTSNPN and CDR2 SVGIG (reference sequence). CDR3 nucleotide sequence: TGTGCCTGGAGTACAGGGCGGTCCTACAATGAGCAGTTCTTC. This gives the protein CAWSTGRSYNEQFF. Full variable domain (missing parts from reference TRBV30 and TRBJ2-1): SQTIHQWPATLVQPVGSPLSLECTVEGTSNPNLYWYRQAAGRGLQLLFYSVGIGQISSEVPQNLSASRPQDRQFILSSKKLLLSDSGFYLCAWSTGRSYNEQFFGPGTRLTVL.

The chain employs TRBV27 and TRBJ2-3; D is possibly TRBD2 (6 bases). Per germline, CDR1 MNHEY and CDR2 SMNVEV (reference sequence). The CDR3 contains 15 residues. V was cut by 6 bases and J by 1 base, with 14 bases left in between. The CDR3 here is CASRWRAGGTDTQYF. For the CDR3, the DNA is TGTGCCAGCAGATGGAGGGCCGGGGGCACAGATACGCAGTATTTT.

The chain joins TRBV6-5 to TRBJ2-2, with D uncertain. Germline-derived CDR1 and CDR2 are MNHEY and SVGAGI. The V end was cut by 6 bases, the J end by 2 bases, with 4 bases between. CDR3 length: 12 residues. The CDR3: CASRINTGELFF. The CDR3, as DNA: TGTGCCAGCAGAATAAACACCGGGGAGCTGTTTTTT.

The V gene is TRBV3-1 (or the pseudogene TRBV3-2), the J gene TRBJ2-7; D is uncertain. The germline CDR1 and CDR2 sequences are LGHDT and YNNKEL (reference sequence). The CDR3 totals 13 residues. Trimming took off 0 bases at V and 6 bases at J, with 9 bases between the two ends. CDR3 sequence: CASSQEWRREQYF. The CDR3 DNA is TGTGCCAGCAGCCAAGAGTGGAGACGCGAGCAGTACTTC.

In DNA form, the CDR3 reads TGCGCCAGCAGCCAAGAGAATTTAGCGGGAAGGAACAATGAGCAGTTCTTC. It translates to CASSQENLAGRNNEQFF. V usage is TRBV4-3 and J usage is TRBJ2-1; TRBD2 agrees at 8 bases. Unmatched junction bases numbered 9, after V lost 0 bases and J lost 5 bases. The CDR3 contains 17 residues. Looked up from germline, CDR1 is LGHNA and CDR2 is YSLEER.

The chain links TRBV5-1 to TRBJ2-5, with D perhaps matching TRBD1 (6 bases). CDR1 SGHRS and CDR2 YFSETQ come from the germline V gene. The CDR3 extends over 15 amino acids. Trimming took 4 bases from V and 2 from J, leaving 15 bases between them. The CDR3 bases are TGCGCCAGCAGCATCCAAACAGGGTGGCAAGAGACCCAGTACTTC. As protein: CASSIQTGWQETQYF.

V usage is TRBV6-4 and J usage is TRBJ1-2; D might be TRBD1 (6 bases). Germline V lookup: CDR1 MRHNA, CDR2 SNTAGT. V gave up 4 bases and J gave up 7 bases, with 13 bases separating them. The CDR3 contains 13 residues. The CDR3: CASSATGTSGYTF. The DNA of the CDR3 is TGTGCCAGCAGTGCTACCGGGACAAGTGGCTACACCTTC.

This clone was observed a single time. The rearrangement links TRBV4-3 to TRBJ2-7; weak D call: TRBD1 (6 bases). In germline, CDR1 is LGHNA, CDR2 YSLEER. This CDR3 is built from 14 residues. Trimming took 4 bases from V and 0 from J, leaving 10 bases between them. CDR3 bases: TGCGCCAGCAGCCTCCGACAGGCCTCCTACGAGCAGTACTTC. Its translation is CASSLRQASYEQYF.

This chain connects TRBV7-9 to TRBJ2-1, with 9 bases identical to TRBD2. This CDR3 comprises 17 residues. Germline CDR1 SEHNR, CDR2 FQNEAQ (reference sequence). After removal of 5 bases from V and 1 base from J, the junction contained 9 bases not matched to a gene. The CDR3 reads CASSPPRSGRSYNEQFF. For the CDR3, the DNA is TGTGCCAGCAGCCCACCGCGAAGCGGGAGGTCCTACAATGAGCAGTTCTTC.

This clone was detected a few times. The chain carries TRBV29-1 and TRBJ1-1, with D unclear. Germline V gene sequence: CDR1 SQVTM, CDR2 ANQGSEA. CDR3 length equals 13 residues. The CDR3 sequence: CSGTSGANTEAFF. The CDR3 DNA sequence: TGCAGTGGAACCTCAGGCGCGAACACTGAAGCTTTCTTT. The full variable domain, with the rest looked up from reference TRBV29-1 and TRBJ1-1, is SAVISQKPSRDICQRGTSLTIQCQVDSQVTMMFWYRQQPGQSLTLIATANQGSEATYESGFVIDKFPISRPNLTFSTLTVSNMSPEDSSIYLCSGTSGANTEAFFGQGTRLTVV.

CDR3 coding DNA: TGTGCCAGCAGTTCAAAACGGGACAATACATACGAGCAGTACTTC. Encoded protein: CASSSKRDNTYEQYF. The J gene is TRBJ2-7, the V gene TRBV6-5; D might be TRBD1 (6 bases). This CDR3 region has 15 residues. V lost 4 bases to trimming and J lost 4 bases, with 17 bases between them. Germline CDR1 and CDR2: MNHEY and SVGAGI.

The rearrangement uses TRBV9 and TRBJ2-7; TRBD2 agrees at 12 bases. The CDR3 runs to 15 residues. CDR1 is SGDLS and CDR2 is YYNGEE in the germline V gene. Unmatched junction bases numbered 6, after V lost 4 bases and J lost 4 bases. CDR3 in DNA: TGTGCCAGCAGCCCCGGACTAGCGGGGAAATACGAGCAGTACTTC. This translates into CASSPGLAGKYEQYF.

The chain is built from TRBV9 and TRBJ2-2; 8 bases are shared with TRBD1. CDR3 length equals 15 residues. Germline assignment: CDR1 SGDLS and CDR2 YYNGEE. Unmatched junction bases numbered 5, after V lost 3 bases and J lost 4 bases. The CDR3 region is CASSGDRGSTGELFF. DNA for the CDR3: TGTGCCAGCAGCGGCGACAGGGGCAGCACCGGGGAGCTGTTTTTT.

The gene calls are TRBV6-1 and TRBJ2-7, with a tentative D call TRBD2 (5 bases). V shed 2 bases and J shed 2 bases, with 13 bases lying between them. Germline loops: CDR1 MNHNS, CDR2 SASEGT. The CDR3 is 15 residues long. The CDR3 DNA sequence: TGTGCCAGCAGTGAAATGGGTCGGGGTCCCTACGAGCAGTACTTC. Translated: CASSEMGRGPYEQYF.

This chain links TRBV5-5 with TRBJ2-1, with a weak D call TRBD1 (6 bases). The germline CDR1 and CDR2 sequences are SGHKS and YYEKEE (reference sequence). The V end was cut by 0 bases, the J end by 9 bases, with 10 bases between. The CDR3 covers 13 residues. CDR3 nucleotides: TGTGCCAGCAGCTTGGCCGTACAGGGTGAGCAGTTCTTC. This sequence encodes CASSLAVQGEQFF.

The chain carries TRBV2 and TRBJ2-1, with a weak D call TRBD1 (7 bases). The CDR3 contains 13 residues. Germline V CDR1 and CDR2: SNHLY, FYNNEI. V dropped 6 bases and J dropped 10 bases, with 16 bases sitting between them. The CDR3 region has the DNA TGTGCCAGCAGCAATTCCAGGGGGAGGGAGCAGTTCTTC. Its translation: CASSNSRGREQFF.

This chain joins TRBV2 and TRBJ2-5, with 7 bases lining up with TRBD1. Germline V gene sequence: CDR1 SNHLY, CDR2 FYNNEI. This CDR3 is 15 amino acids long. V shed 3 bases, J shed 3 bases, and the junction held 7 bases outside the gene matches. The CDR3 nucleotides read TGTGCCAGCAGTGAGGCGACAGGGAGAGAAGAGACCCAGTACTTC. This codes for CASSEATGREETQYF.

This rearrangement joins TRBV18 to TRBJ1-5, with TRBD1 as a possible D gene (6 bases). This CDR3 has 16 amino acids. Germline V gene data show CDR1 as KGHSH and CDR2 as LQKENI. V lost 3 bases, J lost 2 bases, and 14 bases lay in between. CDR3 sequence reads: CASSPPRGYGNQPQHF. As DNA, the CDR3 is TGTGCCAGCTCACCCCCGAGGGGGTACGGCAATCAGCCCCAGCATTTT.

The chain uses TRBV2 and TRBJ2-7; 7 bases match TRBD1. J was trimmed by 0 bases and V by 7 bases; bases with no gene match: 6. The CDR3 covers 14 residues. CDR1 SNHLY and CDR2 FYNNEI come from the germline V gene. The CDR3 bases are TGTGCCAGCACCCCGGACAGGTCCTCCTACGAGCAGTACTTC. Protein sequence: CASTPDRSSYEQYF.